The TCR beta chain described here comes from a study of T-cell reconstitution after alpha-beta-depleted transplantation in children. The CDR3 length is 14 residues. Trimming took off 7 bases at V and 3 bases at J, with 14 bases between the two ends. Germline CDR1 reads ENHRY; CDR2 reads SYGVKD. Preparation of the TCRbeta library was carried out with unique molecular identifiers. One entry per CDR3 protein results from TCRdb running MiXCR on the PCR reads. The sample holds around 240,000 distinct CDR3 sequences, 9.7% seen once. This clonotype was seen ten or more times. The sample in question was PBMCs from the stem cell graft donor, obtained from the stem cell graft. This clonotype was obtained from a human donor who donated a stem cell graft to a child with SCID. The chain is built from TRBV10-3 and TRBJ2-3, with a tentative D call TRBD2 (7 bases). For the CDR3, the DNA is TGTGCCATCACCCGCGGGGGCAAAACAGATACGCAGTATTTT. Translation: CAITRGGKTDTQYF.